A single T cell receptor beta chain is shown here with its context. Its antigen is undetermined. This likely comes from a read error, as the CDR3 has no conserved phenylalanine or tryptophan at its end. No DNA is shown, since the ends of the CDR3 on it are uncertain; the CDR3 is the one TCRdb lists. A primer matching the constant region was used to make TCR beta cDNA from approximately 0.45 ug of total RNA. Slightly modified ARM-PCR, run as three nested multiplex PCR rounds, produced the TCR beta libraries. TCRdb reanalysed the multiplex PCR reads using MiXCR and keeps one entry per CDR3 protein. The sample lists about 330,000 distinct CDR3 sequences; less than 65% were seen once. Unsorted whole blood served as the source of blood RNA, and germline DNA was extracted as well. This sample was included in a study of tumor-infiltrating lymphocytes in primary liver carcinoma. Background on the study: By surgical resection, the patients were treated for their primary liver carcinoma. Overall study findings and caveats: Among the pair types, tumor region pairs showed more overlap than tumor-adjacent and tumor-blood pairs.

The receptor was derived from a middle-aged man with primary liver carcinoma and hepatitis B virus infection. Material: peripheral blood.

CDR3 protein: CASSEWAGRPHS. The rearrangement joins TRBV25-1 to TRBJ2-7; the listed D gene, TRBD2, was not tested against the DNA. CDR1 is MGHDK and CDR2 is SYGVNS in the germline V gene. Ends included, the CDR3 has 12 residues.